This T cell receptor (beta chain) was recovered during a study of cytomegalovirus exposure and HLA in healthy donors. Primers included in the PCR were 60 Vbeta and 13 Jbeta primers. Profiling relied on immunoSEQ multiplex PCR, and the TCRdb table lists in-frame clones only, not all of them. The sample spans 75,000 to 100,000 clones; the ten largest clones claim approximately 1.5%. The V gene's germline CDR1 is SGHAT and CDR2 FQNNGV. This CDR3 spans 20 amino acids. With 0 bases clipped from V and 0 bases from J, the junction kept 8 bases outside the gene matches. A word on this clone: As yet, its antigen is unknown.

Study-wide results and caveats: High sensitivity and specificity were reportedly achieved when the classifier diagnosed cytomegalovirus status. The authors confirmed in vitro that a few CMV-associated chains were specific for CMV antigens. In a later analysis, about 17,000 TCR beta sequences were associated with HLA alleles at 0.05 false discovery rate.

This TCR derives from a woman aged 55-69 years in good health and CMV-seronegative. Material for sequencing was PBMCs. V is TRBV11-2 and J is TRBJ2-1, with 13 bases identical to TRBD2. The CDR3 DNA reads as TGTGCCAGCAGCTTAGATCTTCCGGGACTAGCGGGATCCTCCTACAATGAGCAGTTCTTC. It codes for CASSLDLPGLAGSSYNEQFF.